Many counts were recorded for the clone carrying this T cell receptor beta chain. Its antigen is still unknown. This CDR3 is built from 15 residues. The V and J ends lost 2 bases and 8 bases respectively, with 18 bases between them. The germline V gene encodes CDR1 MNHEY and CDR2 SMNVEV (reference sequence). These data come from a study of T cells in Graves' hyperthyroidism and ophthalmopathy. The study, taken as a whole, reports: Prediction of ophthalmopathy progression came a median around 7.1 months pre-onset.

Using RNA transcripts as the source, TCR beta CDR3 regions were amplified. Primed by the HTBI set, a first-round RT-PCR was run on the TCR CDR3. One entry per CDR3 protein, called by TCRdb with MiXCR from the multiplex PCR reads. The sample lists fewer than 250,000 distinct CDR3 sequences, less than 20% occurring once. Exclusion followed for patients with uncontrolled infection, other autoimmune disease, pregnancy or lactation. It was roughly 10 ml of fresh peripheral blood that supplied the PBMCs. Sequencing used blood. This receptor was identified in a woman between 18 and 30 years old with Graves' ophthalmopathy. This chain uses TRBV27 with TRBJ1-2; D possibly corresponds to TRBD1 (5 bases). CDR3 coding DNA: TGTGCCAGCAGTTTAAGCGGCAGGGAGTATGAAGGCTACACCTTC. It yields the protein CASSLSGREYEGYTF.